This TCR beta chain was found in a study of blood T cells in healthy people across ages. This clonotype showed up just a few times. This CDR3 contains 12 residues. Germline V gene lookup returns CDR1 MDHEN and CDR2 SYDVKM. Trimming pared 1 base from V and 9 bases from J, leaving 7 bases between. Next came a second PCR, run for about 6 to 11 cycles, which used a sample-barcoded 5' primer along with a J-beta primer mix. MiXCR was run by TCRdb on the 5' RACE reads, yielding one entry per CDR3 protein. The repertoire consists of some 860,000 distinct CDR3 sequences, with around three fifths occurring once and the leading ten covering around 24%.

The specimen was blood. This sequence joins TRBV28 and TRBJ1-5; D is uncertain. This clonotype originated in a middle-aged man in good health. The CDR3 DNA is TGTGCCAGCAGTTTATCGGATTGGCCCCAGCATTTT. As protein: CASSLSDWPQHF.